These 25 T cell receptor beta chains were all obtained from the same sample, sequenced in a study of sequential checkpoint blockade in melanoma. As for treatment: randomized to nivolumab then ipilimumab (arm A) or the reverse (arm B). TCRdb keeps only in-frame clones here, not all; method: immunoSEQ multiplex PCR. Among approximately 21,000 clones listed, 80% to 90% were seen once. Source: CD8+ T cells sorted from blood (inferred from file names), taken from a patient given nivolumab and ipilimumab in sequence. These receptors were taken from a human donor with melanoma.

This rearrangement joins TRBV27 to TRBJ2-7; 7 positions agree with TRBD1. The CDR3 contains 17 residues. J was trimmed by 2 bases and V by 4 bases; bases with no gene match: 14. Germline V gene lookup returns CDR1 MNHEY and CDR2 SMNVEV (reference sequence). The CDR3 spells CASSSRTETGNPYEQYF. The CDR3 nucleotides read TGTGCCAGCAGTTCAAGGACCGAGACAGGGAACCCCTACGAGCAGTACTTC.

The CDR3 nucleotides are TGTGCCAGCAGCGTAGAGGGACAGGTCGCCTACAATGAGCAGTTCTTC. This translates into CASSVEGQVAYNEQFF. V usage is TRBV9 and J usage is TRBJ2-1; the match to TRBD1 covers 8 bases. The germline V gene has CDR1 SGDLS and CDR2 YYNGEE. The J segment lost 2 bases and the V segment lost 0 bases, leaving 4 bases of the junction unmatched. The CDR3 contains 16 residues.

The gene calls are TRBV9 and TRBJ1-3; 8 bases are a match to TRBD1. Germline CDR1 SGDLS, CDR2 YYNGEE. V lost 3 bases to trimming and J lost 1 base; unmatched junction nucleotides: 6. CDR3 length equals 16 residues. The CDR3 DNA sequence: TGTGCCAGCAGCGCCTTAGACAGGGGATCTGGAAACACCATATATTTT. It is translated as CASSALDRGSGNTIYF.

This clone has only one observation. The gene calls are TRBV27 and TRBJ2-7, with D possibly TRBD1 on 5 matching bases. Trimming took off 8 bases at V and 2 bases at J, with 10 bases between the two ends. Per germline, CDR1 MNHEY and CDR2 SMNVEV (reference sequence). The CDR3 sequence is 12 residues long. This chain's CDR3 is CASSRTTYEQYF. The CDR3 region has the DNA TGTGCCAGCTCGCGGACAACCTACGAGCAGTACTTC.

Here the CDR3 reads CASSSEQGWGGYTF. The CDR3, as DNA: TGTGCCAGCAGCTCTGAACAGGGGTGGGGCGGCTACACCTTC. The J gene is TRBJ1-2, the V gene TRBV6-5; 7 nucleotides agree with TRBD1. Germline V gives CDR1 MNHEY, CDR2 SVGAGI. J was trimmed by 8 bases and V by 6 bases; bases with no gene match: 12. The CDR3 is 14 residues long.

On this clone itself: This is likely a read error, given that the CDR3 carries no conserved phenylalanine or tryptophan at its end. The chain links TRBV6-1 to TRBJ2-7; 11 nucleotides line up with TRBD2. The CDR3 runs to 15 residues. CDR1 is MNHNS, CDR2 SASEGT, per germline. V was clipped by 6 bases and J by 2 bases; unmatched bases: 6. DNA of the CDR3: TGTGCCAGCAGGGTAGCGGGAGGGCCCCCCTACGAGCAGTACCTC. It translates to CASRVAGGPPYEQYL.

CDR3 sequence: CASSVGRQGTYGYTF. The CDR3 DNA is TGTGCCAGCAGCGTAGGCAGACAGGGGACCTATGGCTACACCTTC. The V and J genes are TRBV9 and TRBJ1-2, with 8 bases aligning to TRBD1. V was clipped by 0 bases and J by 4 bases; unmatched bases: 5. CDR1 and CDR2 (germline): SGDLS, YYNGEE. This CDR3 contains 15 residues.

This clone appeared a few times. The genes are TRBV28 and TRBJ1-4; no reliable D call. CDR1 is MDHEN, CDR2 SYDVKM, per germline. V gave up 3 bases and J gave up 4 bases, with 9 bases separating them. The CDR3 length is 14 residues. CDR3 amino acids: CASSFSPYNEKLFF. Written as DNA, the CDR3 is TGTGCCAGCAGTTTCAGTCCGTATAATGAAAAACTGTTTTTT. Full variable domain (missing parts from reference TRBV28 and TRBJ1-4): DVKVTQSSRYLVKRTGEKVFLECVQDMDHENMFWYRQDPGLGLRLIYFSYDVKMKEKGDIPEGYSVSREKKERFSLILESASTNQTSMYLCASSFSPYNEKLFFGSGTQLSVL.

In its sample, this clone was seen a few times. This rearrangement joins TRBV6-1 to TRBJ2-7; TRBD1 agrees at 8 bases. The CDR3 is made up of 15 amino acids. Unmatched junction bases numbered 5, after V lost 3 bases and J lost 1 base. Germline loops: CDR1 MNHNS, CDR2 SASEGT. CDR3 sequence: CASSEGTGFSYEQYF. The CDR3 DNA reads TGTGCCAGCAGTGAGGGGACAGGTTTTTCCTACGAGCAGTACTTC.

This chain connects TRBV13 to TRBJ1-6; TRBD1 aligns across 8 bases. After removal of 5 bases from V and 14 bases from J, the junction contained 20 bases not matched to a gene. The CDR3 spans 17 residues. Germline V gene sequence: CDR1 PRHDT, CDR2 FYEKMQ (reference sequence). DNA of the CDR3: TGTGCCAGCAGCGTCGCATCCGGGACAGGCGGACCGGGAGCCCTCCACTTT. Its protein is CASSVASGTGGPGALHF.

This clone was found a few times. The rearrangement uses TRBV5-6 and TRBJ1-2; 9 bases are a match to TRBD1. The CDR3 is 15 amino acids. Trimming at V came to 7 bases and at J to 2 bases, leaving 9 bases not matched to a gene. Germline CDR1 SGHDT, CDR2 YYEEEE. CDR3 region: CASGVQGAINYGYTF. CDR3 in DNA: TGTGCCAGCGGCGTACAGGGGGCTATAAACTATGGCTACACCTTC.

V gene TRBV12-2 combines with J gene TRBJ2-3; TRBD2 is the table's D call, not checked against the DNA. TRBV12-2 is labeled a pseudogene. The CDR3 has 11 residues. The CDR3 reads CASRGGYTQYF. In DNA form, the CDR3 reads TGTGCAAGTCGCGGAGGTTATACGCAGTATTTT.

The V call is TRBV4-2, the J call TRBJ1-5, with 7 bases aligning to TRBD1. Looked up from germline, CDR1 is LGHNA and CDR2 is YNFKEQ. Unmatched junction bases numbered 3, after V lost 4 bases and J lost 0 bases. The CDR3 has 15 residues. The CDR3 protein is CASSRGQTSNQPQHF. The CDR3 bases are TGTGCCAGCAGCCGGGGACAGACTAGCAATCAGCCCCAGCATTTT.

V gene TRBV1 combines with J gene TRBJ1-1; whether TRBD1, the table's D call, matches the DNA was not checked. TRBV1 is an annotated pseudogene. This CDR3 is built from 13 residues. CDR3 nucleotide sequence: TGCACCAGCAGCCAAGCCCCCCCAGCTGAAGCTTTCTTT. Translated: CTSSQAPPAEAFF.

This clone was observed a handful of times. The J gene is TRBJ1-2, the V gene TRBV19, with 7 bases matching TRBD1. The CDR3 covers 14 residues. J gave up 6 bases and V 6 bases, and 10 bases lay outside the gene matches. Germline CDR1 and CDR2: LNHDA and SQIVND (reference sequence). The CDR3 loop is CASRLGRDSNGYTF. CDR3 DNA: TGTGCCAGTAGACTAGGCCGGGACAGCAATGGCTACACCTTC.

This clone was seen a handful of times. A read error may produce the germline difference seen at one junction end. This sequence joins TRBV11-2 and TRBJ1-2, with 11 bases fitting TRBD1. This CDR3 spans 15 amino acids. From germline, CDR1 is SGHAT and CDR2 FQNNGV. The CDR3 here is CASSHGQGATYGYTF. CDR3 DNA: TGCGCCAGCAGCCACGGACAGGGGGCGACCTATGGCTACACCTTC.

The gene calls are TRBV4-3 and TRBJ1-2; D is ambiguous. Germline V CDR1 and CDR2: LGHNA, YSLEER. The CDR3 length is 16 residues. Trimming stripped 4 bases from V and 4 bases from J, with 19 bases between. CDR3 nucleotides: TGCGCCAGCAGCCTCGTATATGGAGGGCGGGCCTATGGCTACACCTTC. This sequence encodes CASSLVYGGRAYGYTF.

The chain joins TRBV27 to TRBJ2-3; tentative D call: TRBD2 (6 bases). Germline-derived CDR1 and CDR2 are MNHEY and SMNVEV (reference sequence). The CDR3 runs 13 residues. Between the trimmed V and J ends, which lost 6 bases and 7 bases, there was a span of 14 bases. The CDR3 protein is CASSQGTLNTQYF. CDR3 in DNA: TGTGCCAGCAGCCAAGGGACTCTTAATACGCAGTATTTT.

The rearrangement uses TRBV19 and TRBJ2-6; D gene uncertain. Germline CDR1 and CDR2: LNHDA and SQIVND (reference sequence). This CDR3 comprises 20 residues. The V end lost 7 bases, the J end lost 0 bases, and 25 bases lay between the germline ends. In DNA form, the CDR3 reads TGTGCCAGTAATTCCGGCCAAGGCGACTTCTACCCCTCTGGGGCCAACGTCCTGACTTTC. Protein sequence: CASNSGQGDFYPSGANVLTF.

The chain is built from TRBV6-1 and TRBJ2-1, with 7 bases lining up with TRBD1. V was clipped by 4 bases and J by 4 bases; unmatched bases: 10. This CDR3 has 16 residues. Germline-derived CDR1 and CDR2 are MNHNS and SASEGT. DNA of the CDR3: TGTGCCAGCAGTGGGGGACAGACGCTTGAATACAATGAGCAGTTCTTC. Its protein is CASSGGQTLEYNEQFF.

This chain connects TRBV28 to TRBJ2-1; TRBD1 is a possible D gene (5 bases). V lost 5 bases and J 0 bases, leaving 14 bases between the germline ends. Germline CDR1 is MDHEN and CDR2 is SYDVKM. CDR3 size: 16 residues. The CDR3 loop reads CASSPPTENSYNEQFF. The CDR3 DNA sequence: TGTGCCAGCAGTCCCCCGACAGAGAACTCCTACAATGAGCAGTTCTTC.

V usage is TRBV27 and J usage is TRBJ1-3; D gene uncertain. There are 15 residues in the CDR3. Germline V gene data show CDR1 as MNHEY and CDR2 as SMNVEV (reference sequence). V lost 2 bases and J lost 2, with 10 bases in between. The DNA of the CDR3 is TGTGCCAGCAGTTTAGGAGGGAATGCTGGAAACACCATATATTTT. Protein: CASSLGGNAGNTIYF.

The CDR3, as DNA: TGTGCCAGCAGTTCCGACAGGAGTAATGAAAAACTGTTTTTT. It encodes CASSSDRSNEKLFF. The chain has TRBV13 and TRBJ1-4; TRBD1 is a possible D gene (6 bases). The CDR3 contains 14 residues. The ends were cut back, 6 bases at V and 4 bases at J, with 12 bases in the middle. In germline, CDR1 is PRHDT, CDR2 FYEKMQ (reference sequence).

CDR3 residues: CAWSGDRGQPQHF. CDR3 nucleotides: TGTGCCTGGAGTGGGGACAGGGGTCAGCCCCAGCATTTT. The chain carries TRBV30 and TRBJ1-5; 10 bases map to TRBD1. Looked up from germline, CDR1 is GTSNPN and CDR2 is SVGIG (reference sequence). The CDR3 has 13 amino acids. V trimming: 1 base; J trimming: 6 bases; junction bases outside the gene matches: 0.

This sequence joins TRBV19 and TRBJ1-6, with 8 nucleotides matching TRBD1. The CDR3 totals 13 residues. After removal of 5 bases from V and 9 bases from J, the junction contained 3 bases not matched to a gene. Germline V lookup: CDR1 LNHDA, CDR2 SQIVND (reference sequence). The CDR3, as DNA: TGTGCCAGTAGTCGGGACAGGTCTTCACCCCTCCACTTT. This codes for CASSRDRSSPLHF.